These 27 T cell receptor beta chains came from one sample sequenced in a study of cytomegalovirus exposure and HLA in healthy donors. It was with 60 Vbeta and 13 Jbeta primers that the PCR ran. Method: immunoSEQ multiplex PCR; TCRdb's copy keeps in-frame clones and lacks some. The data contain 170,000 or so clones, about 78% of them singletons. Sequences were obtained from PBMCs. Receptors were obtained from a middle-aged man in good health and CMV-seronegative.

This clone has just a few counts. This chain joins TRBV5-1 and TRBJ1-2, with 12 bases that match TRBD1. V trimming: 4 bases; J trimming: 8 bases; junction bases outside the gene matches: 9. This CDR3 has 15 amino acids. CDR1 is SGHRS and CDR2 is YFSETQ in the germline V gene. CDR3 coding DNA: TGCGCCAGCAGCCCTGGGACAGGGGGCGTGCGGGGCTACACCTTC. Its protein product is CASSPGTGGVRGYTF.

V gene TRBV14 combines with J gene TRBJ1-2; D perhaps matches TRBD1 (5 bases). From germline, CDR1 is SGHDN and CDR2 FVKESK. The CDR3 totals 13 residues. The ends were cut back, 5 bases at V and 8 bases at J, with 15 bases in the middle. The CDR3 loop reads CASSNFFQGGYTF. The CDR3 coding sequence is TGTGCCAGCAGCAACTTCTTTCAGGGAGGCTACACCTTC.

This clone is a singleton in its sample. The V gene is TRBV30, the J gene TRBJ1-2, with D unresolved. The CDR3 runs to 12 residues. Germline V gene data show CDR1 as GTSNPN and CDR2 as SVGIG (reference sequence). The germline V and J ends were trimmed by 4 bases and 2 bases, with 8 bases remaining between them. The CDR3 reads CAWTESNYGYTF. CDR3 bases: TGTGCCTGGACAGAATCGAACTATGGCTACACCTTC.

V is TRBV7-9 and J is TRBJ2-7; 10 bases align to TRBD1. The junction had 8 bases not matched to a gene; V was cut back by 11 bases and J by 1 base. There are 14 residues in the CDR3. Germline-derived CDR1 and CDR2 are SEHNR and FQNEAQ (reference sequence). The CDR3 DNA reads as TGTGCCGGAGTTCGGACAGGGGGATCCTACGAGCAGTACTTC. Translating it yields CAGVRTGGSYEQYF.

V usage is TRBV27 and J usage is TRBJ2-3; D might be TRBD1 (7 bases). Germline V gives CDR1 MNHEY, CDR2 SMNVEV (reference sequence). Trimming stripped 2 bases from V and 11 bases from J, with 20 bases between. CDR3 size: 15 residues. The CDR3 nucleotides are TGTGCCAGCAGTTTACCGAGACAGGGAACGGGGGAGCAGTATTTT. Encoded protein: CASSLPRQGTGEQYF.

V gene TRBV7-8 combines with J gene TRBJ2-7; 7 bases fit TRBD2. Germline V gene sequence: CDR1 SGHVS, CDR2 FQNEAQ. This CDR3 is built from 21 residues. J lost 0 bases, V lost 1 base, and 21 bases had no gene match. In DNA, the CDR3 is TGTGCCAGCAGCTTAGAAGCGGGGAGTGGGAGGATGGGGGTTTACTCCTACGAGCAGTACTTC. It is translated as CASSLEAGSGRMGVYSYEQYF.

In its sample, this clone was seen a few times. The CDR3 loop reads CASREETQYF. CDR3 DNA sequence: TGTGCCAGCAGGGAGGAGACCCAGTACTTC. This chain uses TRBV6-5 with TRBJ2-5; unclear D gene. CDR3 length: 10 residues. CDR1 is MNHEY and CDR2 is SVGAGI in the germline V gene. V gave up 6 bases and J gave up 5 bases, with 4 bases separating them.

The rearrangement uses TRBV29-1 and TRBJ2-1, with D maybe TRBD2 (6 bases). Germline V CDR1 and CDR2: SQVTM, ANQGSEA. V lost 4 bases, J lost 3 bases, and 10 bases lay in between. This CDR3 is 13 amino acids long. The CDR3 is CSVVRLDYNEQFF. CDR3 nucleotides: TGCAGCGTTGTACGACTAGACTACAATGAGCAGTTCTTC.

This clone is a singleton in its sample. The chain has TRBV27 and TRBJ1-6; 11 nucleotides match TRBD1. Germline V gives CDR1 MNHEY, CDR2 SMNVEV (reference sequence). V was clipped by 2 bases and J by 10 bases; unmatched bases: 4. The CDR3 extends over 15 amino acids. Here the CDR3 reads CASSLTGTGGSPLHF. In nucleotides, the CDR3 is TGTGCCAGCAGTTTAACCGGGACAGGGGGATCACCCCTCCACTTT.

In this sample, this clone turned up a few times. V gene TRBV18 combines with J gene TRBJ2-7, with D possibly being TRBD1 (5 bases). Trimming stripped 8 bases from V and 5 bases from J, with 10 bases between. The germline V gene encodes CDR1 KGHSH and CDR2 LQKENI. The CDR3 consists of 11 residues. CDR3 residues: CASARENEQYF. For the CDR3, the DNA is TGTGCCAGCGCCAGGGAAAACGAGCAGTACTTC.

A few counts support this clone. V and J are TRBV6-1 and TRBJ1-5; D is uncertain. The CDR3 spans 16 residues. Germline V lookup: CDR1 MNHNS, CDR2 SASEGT. Trimming took off 0 bases at V and 6 bases at J, with 15 bases between the two ends. In DNA form, the CDR3 reads TGTGCCAGCAGTGAAGCGCGGATTATTCTCCCTCAGCCCCAGCATTTT. Its translation is CASSEARIILPQPQHF.

The CDR3 coding sequence is TGTGCCAGCAGTTACTCGTCGGTAGCGGGAGGAGGAACGCAGTATTTT. It codes for CASSYSSVAGGGTQYF. The rearrangement joins TRBV6-6 to TRBJ2-3; 10 bases match TRBD2. The germline CDR1 and CDR2 sequences are MNHNY and SVGAGI (reference sequence). CDR3 size: 16 residues. V gave up 0 bases and J gave up 9 bases; unmatched junction bases: 9.

The rearrangement links TRBV7-2 to TRBJ2-3, with 8 bases identical to TRBD2. The junction had 14 bases not matched to a gene; V was cut back by 1 base and J by 8 bases. The germline V gene encodes CDR1 SGHTA and CDR2 FQGNSA. The CDR3 loop spans 17 amino acids. The CDR3 region has the DNA TGTGCCAGCAGCTTAGAGGGGGTCCGGGGGGGCCGGGGTACGCAGTATTTT. Amino acid sequence: CASSLEGVRGGRGTQYF.

J is TRBJ2-1 and V is TRBV19; 8 bases are a match to TRBD2. V was clipped by 3 bases and J by 5 bases; unmatched bases: 6. This CDR3 is built from 15 residues. Germline CDR1 and CDR2: LNHDA and SQIVND (reference sequence). The CDR3 DNA reads as TGTGCCAGTAGTATTAGTGGAGCGGGAGACAATGAGCAGTTCTTC. This sequence encodes CASSISGAGDNEQFF.

The CDR3 coding sequence is TGTGCCAGCAGCTTGACGACTAGCTGGGGTGGTGAGCAGTTCTTC. Translated: CASSLTTSWGGEQFF. The chain uses TRBV5-8 and TRBJ2-1; 7 bases are shared with TRBD2. This CDR3 contains 15 residues. Looked up from germline, CDR1 is SGHTS and CDR2 is YDEGEE. J gave up 9 bases and V 1 base, and 10 bases lay outside the gene matches.

CDR3 DNA sequence: TGTGCCAGCAGTCGTATTAACTCCTACGAGCAGTACTTC. Translating it yields CASSRINSYEQYF. The chain combines TRBV6-5 with TRBJ2-7; no clear D. The CDR3 loop spans 13 amino acids. CDR1 and CDR2 (germline): MNHEY, SVGAGI. Trimming shortened V by 5 bases and J by 0 bases, and 8 bases separated the two germline ends.

This rearrangement joins TRBV5-4 to TRBJ2-5, with 9 positions matching TRBD2. The CDR3 length is 16 residues. V lost 0 bases and J lost 5; bases outside the gene matches: 8. Germline V gene data show CDR1 as SGHNT and CDR2 as YYREEE (reference sequence). The CDR3 sequence: CASSLGGQRGAETQYF. The DNA for the CDR3 is TGTGCCAGCAGCTTGGGAGGTCAGCGGGGGGCTGAGACCCAGTACTTC.

The chain couples TRBV5-1 to TRBJ2-5, with D possibly matching TRBD1 (6 bases). Germline V gene sequence: CDR1 SGHRS, CDR2 YFSETQ. V dropped 2 bases and J dropped 2 bases, with 10 bases sitting between them. This CDR3 has 14 amino acids. The CDR3 coding sequence is TGCGCCAGCAGCTTCTCAGGGGATCAAGAGACCCAGTACTTC. The encoded protein is CASSFSGDQETQYF.

This clone was observed a few times. This chain connects TRBV5-1 to TRBJ2-1, with D perhaps TRBD2 (5 bases). V dropped 4 bases and J dropped 6 bases, with 20 bases sitting between them. This CDR3 has 16 amino acids. CDR1 SGHRS and CDR2 YFSETQ come from the germline V gene. The CDR3 nucleotides read TGCGCCAGCAGCCTCCGCTTCGGGGAAATAGGCAATGAGCAGTTCTTC. This gives the protein CASSLRFGEIGNEQFF.

This clone has just a few counts. This sequence joins TRBV25-1 and TRBJ1-2; 7 nucleotides align to TRBD1. Germline loops: CDR1 MGHDK, CDR2 SYGVNS. CDR3 length: 13 amino acids. Trimming removed 2 bases from V and 6 bases from J; junction bases left unmatched: 3. The CDR3 nucleotides read TGTGCCAGCAGTGAACAGGGGGTCGATGGCTACACCTTC. This sequence encodes CASSEQGVDGYTF.

The rearrangement uses TRBV28 and TRBJ1-2; 10 nucleotides agree with TRBD1. Germline-derived CDR1 and CDR2 are MDHEN and SYDVKM. The V gene end was trimmed by 3 bases and the J gene end by 4 bases; junction bases not matched to a gene: 8. The CDR3 length is 16 residues. The CDR3 loop reads CASSLVRTGGSYGYTF. CDR3 DNA sequence: TGTGCCAGCAGTTTGGTGAGGACAGGGGGTAGCTATGGCTACACCTTC.

The V gene is TRBV7-8, the J gene TRBJ1-1, with D perhaps matching TRBD1 (5 bases). CDR1 and CDR2 (germline): SGHVS, FQNEAQ. CDR3 size: 15 residues. With 1 base removed from V and 1 base from J, the gap between germline ends came to 10 bases. CDR3 sequence: CASSLGGRENTEAFF. The CDR3 DNA reads as TGTGCCAGCAGCTTAGGTGGCAGGGAGAACACTGAAGCTTTCTTT. Combining the CDR3 with reference TRBV7-8 and TRBJ1-1 gives the whole variable domain GAGVSQSPRYKVAKRGQDVALRCDPISGHVSLFWYQQALGQGPEFLTYFQNEAQLDKSGLPSDRFFAERPEGSVSTLKIQRTQQEDSAVYLCASSLGGRENTEAFFGQGTRLTVV.

The chain has TRBV7-2 and TRBJ2-5, with 9 positions matching TRBD2. Near its end, the DNA agrees better with TRBJ2-7, so the J call may be wrong. The CDR3 covers 14 residues. In germline, CDR1 is SGHTA, CDR2 FQGNSA. CDR3 DNA sequence: TGTGCCAGCAGCCCGGGACTAGCACTTTACGAGCAGTACTTC. Translated: CASSPGLALYEQYF.

V gene TRBV30 combines with J gene TRBJ2-1; 12 nucleotides line up with TRBD2. Germline loops: CDR1 GTSNPN, CDR2 SVGIG (reference sequence). V shed 3 bases, J shed 7 bases, and the junction held 13 bases outside the gene matches. This CDR3 is built from 17 residues. The CDR3 protein is CAWSQKRLAGVLNEQFF. CDR3 nucleotide sequence: TGTGCCTGGAGCCAAAAGCGACTAGCGGGAGTATTGAATGAGCAGTTCTTC.

The chain joins TRBV4-2 to TRBJ2-3, with 10 bases lining up with TRBD1. In germline, CDR1 is LGHNA, CDR2 YNFKEQ. CDR3 length equals 20 residues. The junction had 13 bases not matched to a gene; V was cut back by 1 base and J by 0 bases. In DNA form, the CDR3 reads TGTGCCAGCAGCCAAGCGCTCGCTGGCGGGACAGGGGTCAGCACAGATACGCAGTATTTT. It translates to CASSQALAGGTGVSTDTQYF.

This chain links TRBV7-2 with TRBJ2-3; 10 nucleotides line up with TRBD2. Germline loops: CDR1 SGHTA, CDR2 FQGNSA. This CDR3 spans 18 amino acids. After removal of 2 bases from V and 8 bases from J, the junction contained 16 bases not matched to a gene. The CDR3 sequence: CASSLSRERGGPSGTQYF. The CDR3 DNA reads as TGTGCCAGCAGCTTATCCCGGGAGCGGGGGGGCCCCTCGGGTACGCAGTATTTT.

The chain has TRBV30 and TRBJ2-7; maybe TRBD1 (6 bases). The J call may be incorrect, as the DNA end agrees better with TRBJ2-1. The germline V gene has CDR1 GTSNPN and CDR2 SVGIG (reference sequence). The CDR3 loop spans 13 amino acids. CDR3 nucleotide sequence: TGTGCCTGGAGTAACCAGGGGAGAGGCGAGCAGTTCTTC. As protein: CAWSNQGRGEQFF.